The present TCR beta chain was sequenced within a study of blood T cell repertoires in COVID-19. Study context: Italy, Spain and the United States were the sources of the convalescent and acute COVID-19 samples.

Those enrolled, adults aged roughly 18 to 90 years, came from 25 or so US areas. CDR3 length equals 15 residues. Trimming removed 6 bases from V and 9 bases from J, with 20 bases in between. From germline, CDR1 is MNHEY and CDR2 SVGAGI. This clone was seen only once. The table came from immunoSEQ multiplex PCR; TCRdb's copy has only in-frame clones and leaves some out. This sample yields over 200,000 clones, of which approximately 80% are seen a single time; around 10% belongs to the top ten. This sequence joins TRBV6-5 and TRBJ1-4, with a possible D match to TRBD1 (5 bases). Sequences were obtained from PBMCs or T cells enriched from blood (not recorded which). This clonotype originated in a woman in her forties or fifties with acute COVID-19. The chain's CDR3 is CASRRGGSDMKKLFF. The CDR3 region has the DNA TGTGCCAGCAGACGGGGGGGGAGCGACATGAAAAAACTGTTTTTT.